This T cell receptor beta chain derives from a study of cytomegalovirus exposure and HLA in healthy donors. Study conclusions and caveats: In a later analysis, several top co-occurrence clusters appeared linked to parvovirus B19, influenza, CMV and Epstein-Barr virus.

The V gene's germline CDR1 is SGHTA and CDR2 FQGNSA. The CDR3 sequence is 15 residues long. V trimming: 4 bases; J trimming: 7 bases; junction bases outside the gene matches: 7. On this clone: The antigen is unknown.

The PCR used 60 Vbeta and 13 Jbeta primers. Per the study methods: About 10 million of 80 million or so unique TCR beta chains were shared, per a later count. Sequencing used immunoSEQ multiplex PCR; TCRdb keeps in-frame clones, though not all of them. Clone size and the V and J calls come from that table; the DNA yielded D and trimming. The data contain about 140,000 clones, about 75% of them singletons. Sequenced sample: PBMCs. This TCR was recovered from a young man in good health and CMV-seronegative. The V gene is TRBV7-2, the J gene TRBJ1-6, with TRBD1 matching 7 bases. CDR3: CASSWQGQLNSPLHF. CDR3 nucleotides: TGTGCCAGCAGCTGGCAGGGACAGTTAAATTCACCCCTCCACTTT.